This T cell receptor beta chain emerged from a study of T cell changes during pregnancy in multiple sclerosis. Clones were sequenced by immunoSEQ multiplex PCR, and TCRdb holds only the in-frame ones, with some missing. Found here are 58,000 or so clones, about 88% of them singletons; the top ten hold around 1.8%. CDR3 length: 10 residues. The V end lost 8 bases, the J end lost 16 bases, and 15 bases lay between the germline ends. From germline, CDR1 is SNHLY and CDR2 FYNNEI. The sample consisted of peripheral blood, taken after pregnancy. The rearrangement uses TRBV2 and TRBJ2-1, with D possibly being TRBD2 (6 bases). The origin of this receptor is a female donor with multiple sclerosis, enrolled in a pregnancy study. The CDR3 region has the DNA TGTGCCAGCGGAGGGCCTCAAATATTCTTC. Protein: CASGGPQIFF.